These T cell receptor beta chains were read from a single sample in a study of cytomegalovirus exposure and HLA in healthy donors. Method: immunoSEQ multiplex PCR; TCRdb's copy keeps in-frame clones and lacks some. This table holds fewer than 150,000 clones, 88% found once. Sequencing used PBMCs. The receptors here all came from a woman younger than 35 in good health and CMV-seropositive. Each CDR3 is given with its conserved first and last residue. D genes are given only for firm matches. Some rows mark clone size as missing; the rest say once, few, many or name a class of expanded clone.

>TRBJ1-5|TRBV19|-|-
CASSPVLQNRLNSNQPQHF
TGTGCCAGTAGCCCTGTTTTGCAGAACCGATTAAATAGCAATCAGCCCCAGCATTTT
>TRBJ2-3|TRBV27|-|TRBD2
CASSSDLAGGGTDTQYF
TGTGCCAGCAGTTCCGATCTAGCGGGAGGCGGCACAGATACGCAGTATTTT
>TRBJ1-1|TRBV7-9|medium-sized|-
CASSPYGRENWDEAFF
TGTGCCAGCAGCCCATACGGGAGGGAAAATTGGGATGAAGCTTTCTTT
>TRBJ1-4|TRBV4-2|once|-
CASSQEQGYNEKLFF
TGTGCCAGCAGCCAAGAACAGGGCTATAATGAAAAACTGTTTTTT
>TRBJ2-1|TRBV7-3|-|TRBD2
CASSRLAGPYNEQFF
TGTGCCAGCAGCAGACTAGCGGGACCCTACAATGAGCAGTTCTTC
>TRBJ1-4|TRBV7-9|-|TRBD1
CASSYGTGYEKLFF
TGTGCCAGCAGCTACGGGACAGGCTACGAAAAACTGTTTTTT
>TRBJ1-5|TRBV28|-|-
CASSLTDRYPHRQPQHF
TGTGCCAGCAGTTTGACGGACAGATACCCTCATAGGCAGCCCCAGCATTTT
>TRBJ2-3|TRBV6-5|-|-
CASSYSGVVTDTQYF
TGTGCCAGCAGTTACTCAGGGGTGGTTACAGATACGCAGTATTTT
>TRBJ1-1|TRBV18|-|-
CASSPYGLGNTEAFF
TGTGCCAGCTCACCTTATGGACTGGGAAACACTGAAGCTTTCTTT
>TRBJ2-7|TRBV18|few|TRBD1
CASSPRTGVGGEQYF
TGTGCCAGCTCACCAAGGACAGGGGTGGGAGGCGAGCAGTACTTC
>TRBJ2-3|TRBV11-2|-|-
CASSLDVSTDTQYF
TGTGCCAGCAGCTTAGACGTCAGCACAGATACGCAGTATTTT
>TRBJ2-1|TRBV5-1|-|TRBD2
CASSLVQREDSYSYNEQFF
TGCGCCAGCAGCTTAGTCCAGCGGGAGGACTCTTACTCCTACAATGAGCAGTTCTTC
>TRBJ1-1|TRBV28|-|-
CASSLYRSTEAFF
TGTGCCAGCAGTTTATACCGGAGCACTGAAGCTTTCTTT
>TRBJ1-3|TRBV6-1|-|TRBD1
CASTPRQGAGNTIYF
TGTGCCAGCACACCGAGACAGGGAGCCGGAAACACCATATATTTT
>TRBJ1-1|TRBV12-5|-|TRBD1
CASGLTSGGLIEAFF
TGTGCTAGTGGTTTGACCTCAGGGGGCTTGATTGAAGCTTTCTTT
>TRBJ2-5|TRBV18|-|-
CASSPPASLETQYF
TGTGCCAGCTCACCACCGGCTAGTCTAGAGACCCAGTACTTC
>TRBJ2-7|TRBV9|-|-
CASSVDPGDEQYF
TGTGCCAGCAGCGTAGACCCGGGGGACGAGCAGTACTTC
>TRBJ1-2|TRBV5-6|-|TRBD1
CASSQGQGLGYTF
TGTGCCAGCAGCCAGGGACAGGGGCTCGGCTACACCTTC
>TRBJ1-2|TRBV27|-|TRBD1
CASSLSGTASYGYTF
TGTGCCAGCAGTTTATCCGGGACAGCGAGCTATGGCTACACCTTC
>TRBJ2-2|TRBV28|-|TRBD1
CASSFLGQGTGELFF
TGTGCCAGCAGTTTCCTTGGACAGGGGACCGGGGAGCTGTTTTTT
>TRBJ2-3|TRBV19|-|TRBD2
CASSYGTSEHYTDTQYF
TGTGCCAGTAGTTACGGGACTAGCGAACACTACACAGATACGCAGTATTTT
>TRBJ1-5|TRBV6-5|-|TRBD1
CASRETGTGNQPQHF
TGTGCCAGCAGGGAGACCGGGACAGGCAATCAGCCCCAGCATTTT
>TRBJ1-1|TRBV5-1|-|-
CASSLRAEDRAFF
TGCGCCAGCAGCTTGAGGGCGGAGGATCGAGCTTTCTTT
>TRBJ2-1|TRBV9|once|TRBD2
CASSVGTSVYNEQFF
TGTGCCAGCAGCGTAGGGACTAGCGTGTACAATGAGCAGTTCTTC
>TRBJ1-1|TRBV6-4|-|TRBD1
CASSARPGQGTEAFF
TGTGCCAGCAGTGCCCGTCCGGGACAGGGCACTGAAGCTTTCTTT
>TRBJ1-5|TRBV7-9|-|TRBD1
CASSSNTGGNQPQHF
TGTGCCAGCAGCTCCAACACAGGGGGCAATCAGCCCCAGCATTTT
>TRBJ2-1|TRBV27|once|TRBD2
CASAPRGGPYNEQFF
TGTGCCAGCGCGCCACGGGGGGGACCTTACAATGAGCAGTTCTTC
>TRBJ1-3|TRBV27|-|-
CASSLYRGNTIYF
TGTGCCAGCAGTTTATACAGGGGAAACACCATATATTTT
>TRBJ1-2|TRBV19|once|-
CASSISAGTSYGYTF
TGTGCCAGTAGTATATCGGCGGGGACCAGCTATGGCTACACCTTC
>TRBJ1-1|TRBV2|once|-
CASRVHTEAFF
TGTGCCTCCCGGGTACACACTGAAGCTTTCTTT
>TRBJ2-3|TRBV18|-|TRBD1
CASSPRTGVQDTQYF
TGTGCCAGCTCACCGCGGACAGGGGTCCAAGATACGCAGTATTTT
>TRBJ1-5|TRBV18|-|-
CASSPGQDQPQHF
TGTGCCAGCTCACCAGGGCAAGACCAGCCCCAGCATTTT
>TRBJ2-2|TRBV5-1|once|TRBD1
CASSLVSGGYTGELFF
TGCGCCAGCAGCTTGGTCTCAGGGGGCTACACCGGGGAGCTGTTTTTT
>TRBJ1-3|TRBV11-3|-|-
CASSIQSGTGNTIYF
TGTGCCAGCAGCATCCAATCGGGAACCGGAAACACCATATATTTT
>TRBJ1-2|TRBV19|-|-
CASSSSRRGEGYTF
TGTGCCAGTAGTAGCTCCCGGAGGGGTGAGGGCTACACCTTC
>TRBJ1-1|TRBV6-4|-|TRBD1
CASSKSDRARTEAFF
TGTGCCAGCAGTAAATCGGACAGGGCGAGAACTGAAGCTTTCTTT
>TRBJ1-2|TRBV10-3|-|-
CAISESRAGYTF
TGTGCCATCAGTGAGTCGAGGGCTGGCTACACCTTC
>TRBJ2-7|TRBV7-8|-|TRBD1
CASRDYRGRKNEQYF
TGTGCCAGCAGGGACTACAGGGGGCGTAAAAACGAGCAGTACTTC
>TRBJ2-7|TRBV6-1|-|-
CASERTKNYEQYF
TGTGCCAGCGAAAGGACAAAAAACTACGAGCAGTACTTC
>TRBJ2-6|TRBV2|-|-
CASSDLRRSGANVLTF
TGTGCCAGCAGTGATTTGCGTCGCTCTGGGGCCAACGTCCTGACTTTC
>TRBJ2-7|TRBV7-3|-|TRBD1
CASSPPRVVQGAYEQYF
TGTGCCAGCAGCCCCCCGCGGGTGGTGCAGGGGGCCTACGAGCAGTACTTC
>TRBJ1-1|TRBV15|-|-
CATTEGLTENTEAFF
TGTGCCACCACCGAGGGACTTACGGAGAACACTGAAGCTTTCTTT
>TRBJ1-4|TRBV9|-|-
CASSNNRDRFDETEKLFF
TGTGCCAGCAGTAATAACAGGGATCGTTTCGACGAAACTGAAAAACTGTTTTTT
>TRBJ2-3|TRBV30|-|-
CAWSASTGPRDTQYF
TGTGCCTGGAGTGCCTCAACAGGGCCAAGGGATACGCAGTATTTT
>TRBJ1-3|TRBV5-1|once|-
CASSLENTAGNTIYF
TGCGCCAGCAGTCTAGAAAACACGGCTGGAAACACCATATATTTT